This T cell receptor (beta chain) was retrieved from a study of T cell changes during pregnancy in multiple sclerosis. Libraries were prepared by immunoSEQ multiplex PCR; TCRdb keeps only in-frame clonotypes and omits some of them. The profile covers about 88,000 clones, with roughly 90% appearing a single time and approximately 1.5% taken by the ten largest. Trimming left V 5 bases short and J 5 bases short, with 16 bases between. Germline V gene sequence: CDR1 SEHNR, CDR2 FQNEAQ (reference sequence). There are 15 residues in the CDR3. The source is a female donor with multiple sclerosis, enrolled in a pregnancy study. This sequence joins TRBV7-9 and TRBJ2-1, with a weak D call TRBD2 (6 bases). The specimen was peripheral blood, collected in the first trimester of pregnancy. CDR3 sequence: CASSPGVSAHNEQFF. DNA of the CDR3: TGTGCCAGCAGCCCGGGGGTTAGCGCACACAATGAGCAGTTCTTC.